A selection of T cell receptor beta chains follows, all from one sample in a study of T cell responses to AZD1222 COVID-19 vaccine. Measured with immunoSEQ multiplex PCR; TCRdb has only the in-frame clones, and not every one. The sample contains 150,000 to 200,000 clones, approximately 86% of which appear only once. The sequences come from peripheral blood, collected on day 0 of AZD1222 vaccination. The receptor set was obtained from an adult in good health. CDR3s include the opening cysteine and the closing phenylalanine or tryptophan. The D gene is left open where the match is weak. Expanded clones are given a class, and other clones once, few, many or no size at all.

j_call	v_call	d_call	clone_size	cdr3_nt	cdr3_aa
TRBJ1-6	TRBV5-4	TRBD1	once	TGTGCCAGCAGCTTGGTGGGACAGGGCCTTAGAGGAAATTCACCCCTCCACTTT	CASSLVGQGLRGNSPLHF
TRBJ1-2	TRBV30	.	.	TGTGCCACACATATCGGGGGCTACACCTTC	CATHIGGYTF
TRBJ1-2	TRBV30	.	few	TGTGCCTGGAATCATGCAGGGGACTATGGCTACACCTTC	CAWNHAGDYGYTF
TRBJ1-2	TRBV6-5	.	.	TGTGCCAGCACCGGGGGCAGGGAGGAGTATGGCTACACCTTC	CASTGGREEYGYTF
TRBJ1-1	TRBV11-2	TRBD1	once	TGTGCCAGCAGCTTCCAGGGGGCTACTGAAGCTTTCTTT	CASSFQGATEAFF
TRBJ2-5	TRBV7-6	TRBD2	.	TGTGCCAGCAGCTTACAGACTAGCGGGGGGAGTTCGTATCAAGAGACCCAGTACTTC	CASSLQTSGGSSYQETQYF
TRBJ2-5	TRBV7-3	TRBD1	.	TGTGCCAGCAGCTTAGGGACAGCCGAAGAGACCCAGTACTTC	CASSLGTAEETQYF
TRBJ1-5	TRBV2	.	.	TGTGCCAGCAGTGCCGACAAGGCCTATCAGCCCCAGCATTTT	CASSADKAYQPQHF
TRBJ1-2	TRBV9	.	.	TGTGCCAGCAGCGAGAGGGACAACTCCTATGGCTACACCTTC	CASSERDNSYGYTF
TRBJ2-4	TRBV7-9	TRBD1	.	TGTGCCAGCAGCACGGAAGGGACAGGGGGAGGGAACATTCAGTACTTC	CASSTEGTGGGNIQYF
TRBJ2-3	TRBV30	.	few	TGTGCCTGGAGTGTAGGGGATACGCAGTATTTT	CAWSVGDTQYF
TRBJ1-1	TRBV10-3	TRBD1	.	TGTGCCATCAGTGAGACAGGGGTAGTCACTGAAGCTTTCTTT	CAISETGVVTEAFF
TRBJ2-1	TRBV2	TRBD1	.	TGTGCCAGCAGTGGACAGGGCAACTCCTACAATGAGCAGTTCTTC	CASSGQGNSYNEQFF
TRBJ2-7	TRBV28	.	.	TGTGCCAGCAGTTTGTTAGACCAGGAGCAGTACTTC	CASSLLDQEQYF
TRBJ1-6	TRBV18	.	.	TGTGCCAGCTCAGTGGCGAGGGATTCACCCCTCCACTTT	CASSVARDSPLHF
TRBJ1-2	TRBV19	.	.	TGTGCCAGTAGTACCCGGACAGTAATTAACTATGGCTACACCTTC	CASSTRTVINYGYTF
TRBJ2-1	TRBV5-1	TRBD2	.	TGCGCCAGCAGCTTTGGACTAGTGGGGATCTACAATGAGCAGTTCTTC	CASSFGLVGIYNEQFF
TRBJ2-1	TRBV5-1	TRBD2	.	TGCGCCAGCAGCTTGTGGAGCGGGGGGTCCTACAATGAGCAGTTCTTC	CASSLWSGGSYNEQFF
TRBJ2-7	TRBV5-1	.	.	TGCGCCAGCAGCTTGGGGGGGACCGGGTACGAGCAGTACTTC	CASSLGGTGYEQYF
TRBJ2-1	TRBV7-3	.	once	TGTGCCAGCAGCTTAAGCCTAACTTCCTACAATGAGCAGTTCTTC	CASSLSLTSYNEQFF
TRBJ2-1	TRBV7-9	.	.	TGTGCCAGCAGCTTAGCCGGCACCTACAATGAGCAGTTCTTC	CASSLAGTYNEQFF
TRBJ1-5	TRBV10-3	.	.	TGTGCCATCAGTGAAAGCAATCAGCCCCAGCATTTT	CAISESNQPQHF
TRBJ1-2	TRBV5-1	.	.	TGCGCCAGCAGCACTCCGGGACAACCACACGGCTACACCTTC	CASSTPGQPHGYTF
TRBJ1-5	TRBV28	.	once	TGTGCCAGCAGTCCCCTCGACGTATATCGCAATCAGCCCCAGCATTTT	CASSPLDVYRNQPQHF
TRBJ2-2	TRBV5-5	.	.	TGTGCCAGCAGCTTGGGGGGAGGCACCGGGGAGCTGTTTTTT	CASSLGGGTGELFF
TRBJ2-7	TRBV18	TRBD1	.	TGTGCCAGCTCACCGGGGACAGGGACCTACGAGCAGTACTTC	CASSPGTGTYEQYF
TRBJ2-7	TRBV18	.	.	TGTGCCAGCTCACCACCGGACGCGTCCTACGAGCAGTACTTC	CASSPPDASYEQYF
TRBJ1-2	TRBV30	TRBD1	.	TGTGCACACACCCAGGGGGCGCTTAACTATGGCTACACCTTC	CAHTQGALNYGYTF
TRBJ2-3	TRBV2	TRBD1	.	TGTGCCAGCAGTGAACAGGGGGCAATAGATACGCAGTATTTT	CASSEQGAIDTQYF
TRBJ2-5	TRBV24-1	.	.	TGTGCCACCAGTGCCCCGGGACGGCCATGGAACCAGTACTTC	CATSAPGRPWNQYF
TRBJ1-5	TRBV5-4	.	.	TGTGCCAGCAGCGTGTCGGCCGGGTTCAATCAGCCCCAGCATTTT	CASSVSAGFNQPQHF
TRBJ1-5	TRBV28	.	.	TGTGCCAGCACTAACTCCCCGAGGAAAAGGAGCAATCAGCCCCAGCATTTT	CASTNSPRKRSNQPQHF
TRBJ2-7	TRBV6-5	.	.	TGTGCCAGCAGTTACGCCTCGACCGGGGCCTACGAGCAGTACTTC	CASSYASTGAYEQYF
TRBJ2-1	TRBV27	TRBD1	.	TGTGCCAGCAGTTTGGACAGGGACAATGAGCAGTTCTTC	CASSLDRDNEQFF
TRBJ2-5	TRBV10-3	.	.	TGTGCCATCAGTGAGCCCCGGACCAGGGAGACCCAGTACTTC	CAISEPRTRETQYF
TRBJ2-3	TRBV11-2	.	.	TGTGCCAGCAGCCGTGCGGAGACTATCGGGGCAGATACGCAGTATTTT	CASSRAETIGADTQYF
TRBJ2-7	TRBV10-3	.	.	TGTGCCATCAGTGAGCCGGGCGGGCGCCATCTCTACGAGCAGTACTTC	CAISEPGGRHLYEQYF
TRBJ1-6	TRBV27	TRBD1	.	TGTGCCAGCAGTTTAGGGACAGTATATAATTCACCCCTCCACTTT	CASSLGTVYNSPLHF
TRBJ2-1	TRBV19	TRBD1	.	TGTGCCGTGGGGACAGGGGCCAATGAGCAGTTCTTC	CAVGTGANEQFF
TRBJ2-3	TRBV27	.	.	TGTGCCAGCAGCCCCCCGGTTGGCAGGGGACCGACAGATACGCAGTATTTT	CASSPPVGRGPTDTQYF
TRBJ1-1	TRBV6-5	TRBD1	.	TGTGCCAGCAGAAGACAGGGCGAAGCTTTCTTT	CASRRQGEAFF
TRBJ1-2	TRBV9	.	.	TGTGCCAGCAGCGTAGAATTGGTGGGCTATGGCTACACCTTC	CASSVELVGYGYTF
TRBJ1-5	TRBV19	.	.	TGTGCCAGTAGTATTACGGCAAAGCCCCAGCATTTT	CASSITAKPQHF
TRBJ1-5	TRBV5-6	TRBD1	.	TGTGCCAGCAGCTTGGGCGGGACAGGAACGTCCCATAGCAATCAGCCCCAGCATTTT	CASSLGGTGTSHSNQPQHF
TRBJ2-5	TRBV5-1	.	.	TGCGCCAGCAATGGGATGAGGCCGTACTTC	CASNGMRPYF
TRBJ1-2	TRBV2	.	.	TGTGCCAGCACCCGTTCCGTTACCAACTATGGCTACACCTTC	CASTRSVTNYGYTF
TRBJ1-2	TRBV5-5	.	.	TGTGCCAGCAGCTACGATAGGGTACTCGGCTATGGCTACACCTTC	CASSYDRVLGYGYTF
TRBJ2-3	TRBV11-2	TRBD2	.	TGTGCCAGCAGCCTATTAGCGGGGGGGACAGATACGCAGTATTTT	CASSLLAGGTDTQYF
TRBJ1-3	TRBV2	.	.	TGTGCCAGCAGTGAAGGCCAGGTAACTCGTCATGGAAACACCATATATTTT	CASSEGQVTRHGNTIYF
TRBJ1-1	TRBV2	.	.	TGTGCCAGCTTGGACATGGCATTAGAAGCTTTCTTT	CASLDMALEAFF
TRBJ2-7	TRBV7-9	.	.	TGTGCCAGCAGCTCAGCAGGGATGCACGAGCAGTACTTC	CASSSAGMHEQYF
TRBJ1-1	TRBV5-1	.	.	TGCGCCAGCAGCTTGGAGCGGGGGACTGAAGCTTTCTTT	CASSLERGTEAFF
TRBJ2-1	TRBV30	.	.	TGTGCCTGGAGTGCTGGGGCCTCTTTCCACAATGAGCAGTTCTTC	CAWSAGASFHNEQFF
TRBJ2-1	TRBV5-1	TRBD2	.	TGCGCCAGCAGCGCCCCCGGGACTAGCGGGGGGGTCAGCTCCTACAATGAGCAGTTCTTC	CASSAPGTSGGVSSYNEQFF
TRBJ2-1	TRBV5-1	.	.	TGCGCCAGCAGCAAAGACAGATACAATGAGCAGTTCTTC	CASSKDRYNEQFF